This T cell receptor (beta chain) was recorded in a study of blood T cells in healthy people across ages. Per germline, CDR1 MDHEN and CDR2 SYDVKM. Unmatched junction bases numbered 4, after V lost 5 bases and J lost 2 bases. This CDR3 comprises 15 residues. A sample-barcoded 5' primer and a J-beta primer mix were used in a second PCR of roughly 6 to 11 cycles. Each CDR3 protein is one row after TCRdb ran MiXCR on the 5' RACE reads. The table shows some 850,000 distinct CDR3 sequences, with roughly 25% occurring only once. These data also formed part of another study, on T cells of mothers and their children.

The rearrangement joins TRBV28 to TRBJ2-7; 12 bases match TRBD2. Sequences were obtained from blood. This clonotype was sampled from a boy aged 5 to 17 in good health. The CDR3 nucleotides read TGTGCCAGCAGTGCCCGACTAGCGGGGGCCTACGAGCAGTACTTC. Its translation: CASSARLAGAYEQYF.